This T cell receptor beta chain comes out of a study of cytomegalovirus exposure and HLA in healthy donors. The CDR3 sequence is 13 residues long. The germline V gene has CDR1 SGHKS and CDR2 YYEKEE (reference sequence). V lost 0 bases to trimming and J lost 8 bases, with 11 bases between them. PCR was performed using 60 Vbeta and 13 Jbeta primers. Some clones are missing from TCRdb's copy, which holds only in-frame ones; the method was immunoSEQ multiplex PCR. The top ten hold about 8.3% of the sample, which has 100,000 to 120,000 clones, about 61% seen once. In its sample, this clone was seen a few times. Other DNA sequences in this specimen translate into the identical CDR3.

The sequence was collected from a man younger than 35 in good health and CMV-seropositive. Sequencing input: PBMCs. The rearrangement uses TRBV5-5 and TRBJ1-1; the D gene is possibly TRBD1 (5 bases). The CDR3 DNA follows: TGTGCCAGCAGCTTGGGAACGACAGCCGAAGCTTTCTTT. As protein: CASSLGTTAEAFF.